Listed here are 9 T cell receptor beta chains from one sample, sequenced in a study of tissue T cells after allogeneic stem cell transplantation. Sequencing was performed with immunoSEQ multiplex PCR; in TCRdb, only in-frame clones are kept and a portion is missing. The sample yields some 9,800 clones, 65% seen once. The specimen was tissue from the stomach, collected at autopsy. These receptors were collected from a male donor older than 55 with lung cancer.

The V gene is TRBV4-3, the J gene TRBJ2-5; D may be TRBD1 (6 bases). V shed 4 bases and J shed 4 bases, with 16 bases lying between them. The CDR3 has 15 amino acids. Germline loops: CDR1 LGHNA, CDR2 YSLEER. The CDR3 nucleotides read TGCGCCAGCAGCCGTACTACCGGGACAACAGAGACCCAGTACTTC. Translating it yields CASSRTTGTTETQYF.

The V and J genes are TRBV3-1 (or the pseudogene TRBV3-2) and TRBJ2-7, with 9 positions matching TRBD2. This CDR3 is built from 14 residues. Trimming at V came to 4 bases and at J to 1 base, leaving 2 bases not matched to a gene. CDR1 is LGHDT and CDR2 is YNNKEL in the germline V gene (reference sequence). The CDR3 nucleotides are TGTGCCAGCAGCCTTAGCGGGGGATCCTACGAGCAGTACTTC. Translated: CASSLSGGSYEQYF.

This clone was picked up a small number of times. The V gene is TRBV24-1, the J gene TRBJ2-1, with D tentatively TRBD2 (6 bases). Germline-derived CDR1 and CDR2 are KGHDR and SFDVKD. Trimming removed 9 bases at V and 10 bases at J, with 21 bases between. CDR3 size: 14 residues. CDR3 loop: CATGSGLGGLEQFF. In DNA, the CDR3 is TGTGCCACCGGGTCGGGACTTGGCGGCCTCGAGCAGTTCTTC.

J is TRBJ1-4 and V is TRBV15, with D unresolved. CDR3 size: 16 residues. V shed 0 bases and J shed 8 bases, with 16 bases lying between them. Germline CDR1 is LNHNV and CDR2 is YYDKDF (reference sequence). For the CDR3, the DNA is TGTGCCACCAGCAGAGATAGATCAGTAGTAGGGGAAAAACTGTTTTTT. Residues: CATSRDRSVVGEKLFF.

The rearrangement links TRBV7-2 to TRBJ2-5; D is uncertain. Trimming left V 3 bases short and J 4 bases short, with 9 bases between. CDR3 length equals 13 residues. Germline V lookup: CDR1 SGHTA, CDR2 FQGNSA. CDR3 coding DNA: TGTGCCAGCAGCTTCAGTCTAATAGAGACCCAGTACTTC. Translating it yields CASSFSLIETQYF. Full variable domain (remainder filled in from reference TRBV7-2 and TRBJ2-5): GAGVSQSPSNKVTEKGKDVELRCDPISGHTALYWYRQSLGQGLEFLIYFQGNSAPDKSGLPSDRFSAERTGGSVSTLTIQRTQQEDSAVYLCASSFSLIETQYFGPGTRLLVL.

V gene TRBV2 combines with J gene TRBJ2-7; D perhaps matches TRBD1 (5 bases). Per the germline V gene, CDR1 is SNHLY and CDR2 is FYNNEI. The V and J ends lost 8 bases and 0 bases respectively, with 8 bases between them. CDR3 length: 12 amino acids. For the CDR3, the DNA is TGTGCCAGCGCGACAGACTCCTACGAGCAGTACTTC. Translating it yields CASATDSYEQYF. Complete variable domain (other parts from reference TRBV2 and TRBJ2-7): EPEVTQTPSHQVTQMGQEVILRCVPISNHLYFYWYRQILGQKVEFLVSFYNNEISEKSEIFDDQFSVERPDGSNFTLKIRSTKLEDSAMYFCASATDSYEQYFGPGTRLTVT.

The sample holds one count of this clone. The chain uses TRBV2 and TRBJ2-5; D is ambiguous. The V and J ends lost 6 bases and 5 bases respectively, with 10 bases between them. There are 12 residues in the CDR3. Germline V gene data show CDR1 as SNHLY and CDR2 as FYNNEI. The CDR3 nucleotides read TGTGCCAGCAGGGCAAGTGGGGAGACCCAGTACTTC. This translates into CASRASGETQYF. The full variable domain, in which reference TRBV2 and TRBJ2-5 provide the parts outside the CDR3, is EPEVTQTPSHQVTQMGQEVILRCVPISNHLYFYWYRQILGQKVEFLVSFYNNEISEKSEIFDDQFSVERPDGSNFTLKIRSTKLEDSAMYFCASRASGETQYFGPGTRLLVL.

The chain carries TRBV11-2 and TRBJ2-3; possibly TRBD2 for D (6 bases). The CDR3 consists of 16 residues. Trimming stripped 3 bases from V and 2 bases from J, with 15 bases between. Germline CDR1 SGHAT, CDR2 FQNNGV. DNA of the CDR3: TGTGCCAGCAGCTTTGGTGGGGGGACTTTCACAGATACGCAGTATTTT. Its protein is CASSFGGGTFTDTQYF.

The J gene is TRBJ2-3, the V gene TRBV7-9, with 8 bases that match TRBD2. Germline V gene data show CDR1 as SEHNR and CDR2 as FQNEAQ (reference sequence). The CDR3 loop spans 14 amino acids. After removal of 3 bases from V and 8 bases from J, the junction contained 7 bases not matched to a gene. CDR3 nucleotides: TGTGCCAGCAGCTTCCGGGAGGGCCTGGGTACGCAGTATTTT. The encoded protein is CASSFREGLGTQYF.